One sample yielded the 8 T cell receptor beta chains listed below, sequenced in a study of blood T cell repertoires in COVID-19. Sequencing used immunoSEQ multiplex PCR; TCRdb keeps in-frame clones, though not all of them. Found here are more than 200,000 clones, 70% to 90% of them singletons; the top ten hold approximately 2%. Sequences were obtained from peripheral blood. The receptors here all came from a man in his thirties or forties with active or convalescent COVID-19.

The chain joins TRBV11-2 to TRBJ1-3; 7 positions agree with TRBD1. V shed 1 base, J shed 1 base, and the junction held 4 bases outside the gene matches. Germline lookup yields CDR1 SGHAT and CDR2 FQNNGV. The CDR3 runs 16 residues. CDR3 sequence (DNA): TGTGCCAGCAGCTTAGTGACAGGGAGGTCTGGAAACACCATATATTTT. Translation: CASSLVTGRSGNTIYF.

The chain recombines TRBV7-8 with TRBJ1-6; a weak D match, TRBD1 (5 bases). V was trimmed by 1 base and J by 3 bases, leaving 7 bases between them. Germline CDR1 is SGHVS and CDR2 is FQNEAQ. The CDR3 is made up of 15 amino acids. In nucleotides, the CDR3 is TGTGCCAGCAGCTTAGGGGGCAGCTATAATTCACCCCTCCACTTT. It is translated as CASSLGGSYNSPLHF.

The chain has TRBV27 and TRBJ1-1; TRBD1 agrees at 9 bases. This CDR3 is built from 19 residues. Germline V gives CDR1 MNHEY, CDR2 SMNVEV (reference sequence). With V trimmed by 5 bases and J by 3 bases, 19 bases remained unmatched. CDR3 sequence (DNA): TGTGCCAGCAGTCACTTTAGGAGACAGGGGGTATACGTCGACACTGAAGCTTTCTTT. This encodes CASSHFRRQGVYVDTEAFF.

This clone was counted between two and nine times. The chain joins TRBV19 to TRBJ1-5, with 9 bases that match TRBD1. With 4 bases clipped from V and 6 bases from J, the junction kept 4 bases outside the gene matches. The CDR3 is 14 residues long. Germline V gene lookup returns CDR1 LNHDA and CDR2 SQIVND (reference sequence). The CDR3 reads CASSRGQGVQPQHF. The DNA of the CDR3 is TGTGCCAGTAGTAGGGGACAGGGAGTTCAGCCCCAGCATTTT.

This clone was observed a few times. The chain recombines TRBV7-9 with TRBJ1-2; no clear D. Deletions cut 1 base from V and 4 bases from J, with 16 bases between. Germline values: CDR1 SEHNR, CDR2 FQNEAQ (reference sequence). The CDR3 consists of 16 residues. CDR3 loop: CASSLGGVPNRYGYTF. In DNA form, the CDR3 reads TGTGCCAGCAGCTTAGGAGGAGTTCCCAATCGCTATGGCTACACCTTC.

This chain joins TRBV7-2 and TRBJ1-1, with 9 nucleotides matching TRBD1. J was trimmed by 8 bases and V by 5 bases; bases with no gene match: 6. The CDR3 is 13 amino acids. Germline loops: CDR1 SGHTA, CDR2 FQGNSA. CDR3 residues: CASSLGQGTEAFF. CDR3 sequence (DNA): TGTGCCAGCAGCCTGGGACAGGGCACGGAAGCTTTCTTT.

Comments on this clone: Other nucleotide sequences from this sample produce the same CDR3. This chain joins TRBV6-5 and TRBJ2-7; 7 bases map to TRBD1. Germline V gives CDR1 MNHEY, CDR2 SVGAGI. The CDR3 sequence is 15 residues long. V gave up 0 bases and J gave up 2 bases; unmatched junction bases: 4. This CDR3 reads CASSYSGTATYEQYF. The CDR3, as DNA: TGTGCCAGCAGTTACTCGGGGACAGCAACCTACGAGCAGTACTTC.

V gene TRBV18 combines with J gene TRBJ2-1, with 12 bases lining up with TRBD2. CDR1 is KGHSH and CDR2 is LQKENI in the germline V gene. This CDR3 is built from 16 residues. J lost 7 bases, V lost 3 bases, and 7 bases had no gene match. The CDR3 reads CASSPSSGGVFNEQFF. As DNA, the CDR3 is TGTGCCAGCTCACCCTCTAGCGGGGGGGTTTTTAATGAGCAGTTCTTC. The full variable domain, its missing parts supplied by reference TRBV18 and TRBJ2-1, is NAGVMQNPRHLVRRRGQEARLRCSPMKGHSHVYWYRQLPEEGLKFMVYLQKENIIDESGMPKERFSAEFPKEGPSILRIQQVVRGDSAAYFCASSPSSGGVFNEQFFGPGTRLTVL.